This T cell receptor beta chain is from a study of T cell repertoires in cytomegalovirus infection. On the study more broadly: Selection of CMV epitopes for the study included recently identified HLA-C-restricted and well-studied HLA-B-restricted ones. Both CMV infection and a matching HLA type were indicated by public TCR beta signatures.

For this clonotype: The antigen remains undetermined.

TCRdb redid the calling of the reads with MiXCR, one entry per CDR3 protein. The sample includes over 100,000 distinct CDR3 sequences, around 29% of them seen just once. The V gene's germline CDR1 is SNHLY and CDR2 FYNNEI. The CDR3 runs to 15 residues. The J segment lost 5 bases and the V segment lost 3 bases, leaving 7 bases of the junction unmatched. Study observations and caveats: The ex vivo response showed dominance by HLA-C-restricted CMV-specific TCR beta clonotypes. Using cumulative public TCR beta family frequency, the authors identified those who carried CMV together with the relevant HLA.

The rearrangement uses TRBV2 and TRBJ2-1, with 7 bases that match TRBD2. The starting material was CD8+ T cells from cultured PBMCs, obtained from culture after CMV antigen stimulation. The TCR sequence derives from a human donor in good health (CMV status not recorded). Some clones in this sample may be carry-over from other donors' samples. CDR3 protein: CASSDETSSDNEQFF. The CDR3 DNA follows: TGTGCCAGCAGTGATGAGACTAGCTCAGACAATGAGCAGTTCTTC.